The 12 T cell receptor beta chains below all came from one sample that was sequenced in a study of blood T cells in healthy people across ages. It was with a sample-barcoded 5' primer and a J-beta primer mix that a second PCR of roughly 6 to 12 cycles was run. Each CDR3 protein is one row after TCRdb ran MiXCR on the 5' RACE reads. Counted here are some 1,800,000 distinct CDR3 sequences, about two fifths occurring once; the ten biggest clones make up under 25%. The sample was blood. Every receptor here comes from a human donor in good health.

This clonotype was observed many times. This chain links TRBV12-3 or TRBV12-4 with TRBJ2-7; TRBD1 aligns across 8 bases. J was trimmed by 1 base and V by 7 bases; bases with no gene match: 9. This CDR3 is 15 amino acids long. This CDR3 is CASKTSGTGSYEQYF. For the CDR3, the DNA is TGTGCCAGCAAGACATCCGGGACAGGATCCTACGAGCAGTACTTC.

The V call is TRBV20-1, the J call TRBJ1-2; 7 nucleotides align to TRBD1. V lost 1 base and J lost 5; bases outside the gene matches: 4. The CDR3 loop spans 13 amino acids. The germline gives CDR1 DFQATT, CDR2 SNEGSKA (reference sequence). The CDR3 coding sequence is TGCAGTGCTAGAGGACAGGGCCGTTATGGCTACACCTTC. It yields the protein CSARGQGRYGYTF.

The V gene is TRBV12-3 or TRBV12-4, the J gene TRBJ1-2, with a weak D call TRBD1 (5 bases). The CDR3 spans 16 residues. Trimming shortened V by 4 bases and J by 4 bases, and 19 bases separated the two germline ends. CDR3 sequence: CASSSRDSRTAYGYTF. DNA for the CDR3: TGTGCCAGCAGTTCCCGAGACAGTCGAACTGCCTATGGCTACACCTTC.

The chain recombines TRBV2 with TRBJ2-3; 10 nucleotides line up with TRBD2. The trim removed 9 bases at V and 2 bases at J, leaving 17 bases unmatched. Germline values: CDR1 SNHLY, CDR2 FYNNEI. The CDR3 contains 18 residues. The DNA of the CDR3 is TGTGCCAGACAGACTAGCGGGTCCCCAGCAGGGGCCACAGATACGCAGTATTTT. This translates into CARQTSGSPAGATDTQYF.

The V call is TRBV15, the J call TRBJ2-5; no clear D gene. Germline lookup yields CDR1 LNHNV and CDR2 YYDKDF (reference sequence). V gave up 0 bases and J gave up 3 bases, with 11 bases separating them. The CDR3 loop spans 15 amino acids. In nucleotides, the CDR3 is TGTGCCACCAGCAGAGATAGGACCGGTGAAGAGACCCAGTACTTC. This translates into CATSRDRTGEETQYF.

The rearrangement links TRBV12-3 or TRBV12-4 to TRBJ2-3; D perhaps matches TRBD1 (6 bases). The V end was cut by 5 bases, the J end by 1 base, with 13 bases between. The CDR3 runs to 15 residues. The CDR3 loop is CASSGLRGGTDTQYF. Here the CDR3 DNA reads TGTGCCAGCAGTGGTCTCAGGGGAGGCACAGATACGCAGTATTTT.

V gene TRBV7-9 combines with J gene TRBJ1-2; 10 bases map to TRBD1. Germline CDR1 is SEHNR and CDR2 is FQNEAQ (reference sequence). The trim removed 5 bases at V and 4 bases at J, leaving 7 bases unmatched. There are 15 residues in the CDR3. The CDR3 nucleotides read TGTGCCAGCAGCACGTGGGGACAGGGGATCTATGGCTACACCTTC. Its translation is CASSTWGQGIYGYTF.

J is TRBJ2-3 and V is TRBV5-1; TRBD1 matches 7 bases. Germline V lookup: CDR1 SGHRS, CDR2 YFSETQ. The CDR3 runs to 16 residues. V lost 4 bases and J lost 3; bases outside the gene matches: 11. The CDR3 DNA reads TGCGCCAGCAGCGATGCGGTACAGGGGAGTACAGATACGCAGTATTTT. Translation gives CASSDAVQGSTDTQYF.

V usage is TRBV7-6 and J usage is TRBJ2-3; 12 nucleotides line up with TRBD2. This CDR3 has 16 residues. Looked up from germline, CDR1 is SGHVS and CDR2 is FNYEAQ. V shed 5 bases, J shed 2 bases, and the junction held 5 bases outside the gene matches. CDR3 coding DNA: TGTGCCAGCAGCCTTACTAGCGGGGGGACCACAGATACGCAGTATTTT. This sequence encodes CASSLTSGGTTDTQYF.

This CDR3 reads CASQEGGGSYEQYF. Written as DNA, the CDR3 is TGTGCCAGCCAGGAGGGGGGGGGCTCCTACGAGCAGTACTTC. The V call is TRBV18, the J call TRBJ2-7, with D perhaps matching TRBD2 (7 bases). The CDR3 sequence is 14 residues long. Germline values: CDR1 KGHSH, CDR2 LQKENI. V was pared by 8 bases and J by 0 bases, with 14 bases between.

V is TRBV5-6 and J is TRBJ2-5, with 12 nucleotides matching TRBD1. V was clipped by 1 base and J by 0 bases; unmatched bases: 4. Germline V lookup: CDR1 SGHDT, CDR2 YYEEEE. The CDR3 is 17 amino acids. DNA of the CDR3: TGTGCCAGCAGCTTGCCGGGACAGGGGGCTTACCAAGAGACCCAGTACTTC. Residues: CASSLPGQGAYQETQYF.

The J gene is TRBJ1-2, the V gene TRBV30; D is uncertain. There are 12 residues in the CDR3. Germline loops: CDR1 GTSNPN, CDR2 SVGIG (reference sequence). Trimming removed 8 bases at V and 0 bases at J, with 10 bases between. CDR3 nucleotide sequence: TGTGCCCTCCGCAGCACTAACTATGGCTACACCTTC. Its translation: CALRSTNYGYTF.